The source of this TCR beta chain is a study of cytomegalovirus exposure and HLA in healthy donors. In the study overall: Both the roughly 120 validation repertoires and the approximately 670 first-cohort repertoires used the same platform, as reported by a later analysis. General study points: CMV antigen specificity was confirmed in vitro for a few CMV-associated chains. First-cohort TCR clusters were later found to tend to co-occur in the 120 or so validation repertoires.

V lost 3 bases to trimming and J lost 0 bases; unmatched junction nucleotides: 9. This CDR3 comprises 19 residues. CDR1 is MGHRA and CDR2 is YSYEKL in the germline V gene. The donors were members of the validation cohort comprising about 120 subjects, separate from the approximately 700-subject first cohort. With respect to this clone: The antigen is undetermined.

Clones were read by immunoSEQ multiplex PCR, and TCRdb kept only the in-frame ones, dropping some. This table has 140,000 or so clones, 91% appearing once. The clonotype originates from a man between 18 and 35 years old in good health and CMV-seronegative. Material for sequencing was PBMCs. The chain joins TRBV4-1 to TRBJ2-1; 12 bases map to TRBD2. In DNA form, the CDR3 reads TGCGCCAGCAGCCAGAGACTAGCGGGGGCCAGTCGCTCCTACAATGAGCAGTTCTTC. Protein: CASSQRLAGASRSYNEQFF.